Listed here are 25 T cell receptor beta chains from one sample, sequenced in a study of blood T cell repertoires in COVID-19. Assay: immunoSEQ multiplex PCR; the TCRdb copy retains only in-frame clones and omits some. This repertoire shows 200,000 to 250,000 clones, around 86% found once; its top ten account for around 6%. Input material: peripheral blood. The receptor set was obtained from a woman older than 75 with COVID-19, enrolled during active disease.

The V call is TRBV12-3 or TRBV12-4, the J call TRBJ1-5; D call uncertain. V lost 4 bases, J lost 9 bases, and 7 bases lay in between. The CDR3 has 11 residues. CDR3 sequence reads: CASSSPGPQHF. The CDR3 coding sequence is TGTGCCAGCAGTTCCCCAGGGCCCCAGCATTTT.

The chain is built from TRBV10-3 and TRBJ2-3, with 12 bases fitting TRBD2. In germline, CDR1 is ENHRY, CDR2 SYGVKD. The CDR3 totals 15 residues. With V trimmed by 6 bases and J by 6 bases, 7 bases remained unmatched. The CDR3 protein is CAISLAGGQGDTQYF. In DNA form, the CDR3 reads TGTGCCATCAGCCTAGCGGGGGGGCAAGGGGATACGCAGTATTTT.

This sequence joins TRBV7-2 and TRBJ2-3; D unresolved. This CDR3 has 15 residues. Germline loops: CDR1 SGHTA, CDR2 FQGNSA. Trimming stripped 5 bases from V and 0 bases from J, with 12 bases between. The CDR3 sequence: CASSARRYSTDTQYF. Here the CDR3 DNA reads TGTGCCAGCAGCGCGAGGCGTTACAGCACAGATACGCAGTATTTT.

The chain has TRBV5-1 and TRBJ1-2, with D possibly TRBD1 on 5 matching bases. CDR3 size: 14 residues. Germline loops: CDR1 SGHRS, CDR2 YFSETQ. Trimming took 6 bases from V and 3 from J, leaving 15 bases between them. The chain's CDR3 is CASKPPGGDYGYTF. DNA of the CDR3: TGCGCCAGCAAACCACCCGGGGGAGACTATGGCTACACCTTC. Combining the CDR3 with reference TRBV5-1 and TRBJ1-2 gives the whole variable domain KAGVTQTPRYLIKTRGQQVTLSCSPISGHRSVSWYQQTPGQGLQFLFEYFSETQRNKGNFPGRFSGRQFSNSRSEMNVSTLELGDSALYLCASKPPGGDYGYTFGSGTRLTVV.

The J gene is TRBJ1-2, the V gene TRBV19; 11 bases agree with TRBD1. Germline V gene lookup returns CDR1 LNHDA and CDR2 SQIVND (reference sequence). The CDR3 sequence is 15 residues long. V trimming: 2 bases; J trimming: 6 bases; junction bases outside the gene matches: 5. The CDR3 sequence: CASSITTDRGHGYTF. The CDR3, as DNA: TGTGCCAGTAGTATAACAACGGACAGGGGGCATGGCTACACCTTC.

This clone was detected only once. The J gene is TRBJ1-5, the V gene TRBV18; 7 nucleotides line up with TRBD1. CDR3 length equals 16 residues. V dropped 2 bases and J dropped 1; count of bases not matched to a gene: 5. From germline, CDR1 is KGHSH and CDR2 LQKENI. CDR3 protein: CASSPLDRASNQPQHF. The DNA for the CDR3 is TGTGCCAGCTCACCATTAGACAGGGCCAGCAATCAGCCCCAGCATTTT.

J is TRBJ1-2 and V is TRBV9; possible D gene TRBD1, 6 bases. The germline CDR1 and CDR2 sequences are SGDLS and YYNGEE. CDR3 length: 13 amino acids. Trimming shortened V by 0 bases and J by 13 bases, and 16 bases separated the two germline ends. The CDR3 DNA is TGTGCCAGCAGCGTAGTCCAGGGGCCCCCTAGCACCTTC. It is translated as CASSVVQGPPSTF.

The V call is TRBV19, the J call TRBJ1-5; unclear D gene. V lost 7 bases to trimming and J lost 3 bases, with 13 bases between them. CDR1 is LNHDA, CDR2 SQIVND, per germline (reference sequence). The length of the CDR3 is 14 residues. The CDR3 is CASTPHGLNQPQHF. The CDR3 region has the DNA TGTGCCAGTACCCCTCATGGGCTCAATCAGCCCCAGCATTTT.

The sample holds a few counts of this clone. The chain couples TRBV4-2 to TRBJ2-7, with D maybe TRBD1 (6 bases). Germline CDR1 LGHNA, CDR2 YNFKEQ. V shed 5 bases and J shed 0 bases, with 11 bases lying between them. The CDR3 loop spans 14 amino acids. DNA for the CDR3: TGTGCCAGCAGCTTCCGGACAGTCTCCTACGAGCAGTACTTC. Translating gives CASSFRTVSYEQYF.

In this sample, this clone turned up once. The V gene is TRBV7-9, the J gene TRBJ2-1, with D possibly being TRBD2 (7 bases). The CDR3 spans 15 residues. From germline, CDR1 is SEHNR and CDR2 FQNEAQ (reference sequence). V was clipped by 2 bases and J by 5 bases, with 13 bases between them. In DNA, the CDR3 is TGTGCCAGCAGCTTACCGCGGGGGCCTAACAATGAGCAGTTCTTC. Residues: CASSLPRGPNNEQFF. The variable domain in full, completed from reference TRBV7-9 and TRBJ2-1, reads DTGVSQNPRHKITKRGQNVTFRCDPISEHNRLYWYRQTLGQGPEFLTYFQNEAQLEKSRLLSDRFSAERPKGSFSTLEIQRTEQGDSAMYLCASSLPRGPNNEQFFGPGTRLTVL.

The rearrangement uses TRBV5-1 and TRBJ2-1, with D maybe TRBD1 (6 bases). The CDR3 is made up of 15 amino acids. CDR1 and CDR2 from the germline V gene are SGHRS and YFSETQ. V was cut by 7 bases and J by 0 bases, with 14 bases left in between. The CDR3 bases are TGCGCCAGCGGGCTCGGACAGAGCTCCTACAATGAGCAGTTCTTC. It translates to CASGLGQSSYNEQFF.

The rearrangement links TRBV28 to TRBJ1-2; D perhaps matches TRBD1 (6 bases). In germline, CDR1 is MDHEN, CDR2 SYDVKM. There are 13 residues in the CDR3. Trimming shortened V by 4 bases and J by 3 bases, and 9 bases separated the two germline ends. The CDR3 nucleotides read TGTGCCAGCAGTTACAGGGAAGACTATGGCTACACCTTC. This sequence encodes CASSYREDYGYTF.

This CDR3 is CASSRTGLTNEKLFF. CDR3 nucleotides: TGCGCCAGCAGCCGGACAGGGTTAACTAATGAAAAACTGTTTTTT. This chain connects TRBV4-1 to TRBJ1-4, with 8 bases aligning to TRBD1. The V gene end was trimmed by 4 bases and the J gene end by 1 base; junction bases not matched to a gene: 2. This CDR3 contains 15 residues. Germline CDR1 MGHRA, CDR2 YSYEKL.

There are a few counts of this clone. The CDR3 loop reads CSSSGVEAFF. CDR3 bases: TGCAGCTCGTCGGGAGTTGAAGCTTTCTTT. The chain is built from TRBV29-1 and TRBJ1-1, with no clear D. The V end was cut by 8 bases, the J end by 7 bases, with 11 bases between. Germline V gene lookup returns CDR1 SQVTM and CDR2 ANQGSEA. This CDR3 comprises 10 residues.

The J gene is TRBJ2-3, the V gene TRBV18, with D tentatively TRBD2 (5 bases). V was shortened by 3 bases and J by 5 bases, with 15 bases between the two germline ends. This CDR3 is 15 amino acids long. Germline CDR1 reads KGHSH; CDR2 reads LQKENI. The CDR3 bases are TGTGCCAGCTCACCGAGGGAAGGGTTGAGAGATACGCAGTATTTT. This encodes CASSPREGLRDTQYF.

J is TRBJ1-1 and V is TRBV7-9; 7 bases match TRBD1. Germline V gives CDR1 SEHNR, CDR2 FQNEAQ (reference sequence). V lost 4 bases to trimming and J lost 7 bases; unmatched junction nucleotides: 15. The CDR3 runs 16 residues. CDR3 in DNA: TGTGCCAGCAGCTGGCTGACAGGGCACCAAAATAATGAAGCTTTCTTT. This codes for CASSWLTGHQNNEAFF.

The rearrangement uses TRBV3-1 (or the pseudogene TRBV3-2) and TRBJ2-3; 7 bases agree with TRBD1. Germline trimming cut 2 bases from V and 4 bases from J; bases unmatched to any gene: 6. Germline CDR1 reads LGHDT; CDR2 reads YNNKEL (reference sequence). The CDR3 spans 15 residues. The CDR3: CASSQRGQPPDTQYF. The CDR3 DNA is TGTGCCAGCAGCCAACGGGGACAGCCTCCAGATACGCAGTATTTT.

This chain joins TRBV14 and TRBJ2-7; D possibly corresponds to TRBD2 (5 bases). Germline-derived CDR1 and CDR2 are SGHDN and FVKESK. V shed 0 bases and J shed 4 bases, with 16 bases lying between them. There are 16 residues in the CDR3. The CDR3 region is CASSQDSRLAGYEQYF. The CDR3 DNA is TGTGCCAGCAGCCAAGATAGTCGGCTAGCTGGTTACGAGCAGTACTTC. Supplemented by reference TRBV14 and TRBJ2-7, the full variable domain reads EAGVTQFPSHSVIEKGQTVTLRCDPISGHDNLYWYRRVMGKEIKFLLHFVKESKQDESGMPNNRFLAERTGGTYSTLKVQPAELEDSGVYFCASSQDSRLAGYEQYFGPGTRLTVT.

Of note for this clone: The same CDR3 also results from other DNA sequences found in this sample. The genes are TRBV5-4 and TRBJ2-3, with a weak D call TRBD2 (5 bases). The CDR3 totals 14 residues. Trimming removed 4 bases from V and 2 bases from J, with 11 bases in between. Germline assignment: CDR1 SGHNT and CDR2 YYREEE (reference sequence). CDR3 region: CASSPGLSTDTQYF. The CDR3 nucleotides are TGTGCCAGCAGCCCCGGACTCTCCACAGATACGCAGTATTTT. Full variable domain (missing parts from reference TRBV5-4 and TRBJ2-3): ETGVTQSPTHLIKTRGQQVTLRCSSQSGHNTVSWYQQALGQGPQFIFQYYREEENGRGNFPPRFSGLQFPNYSSELNVNALELDDSALYLCASSPGLSTDTQYFGPGTRLTVL.

As concerns this clone: One end of the junction does not line up with germline, which may come from a read error. This sequence joins TRBV4-1 and TRBJ1-5; perhaps TRBD1 as D (5 bases). The germline V gene encodes CDR1 MGHRA and CDR2 YSYEKL. There are 11 residues in the CDR3. This CDR3 is CASILSGAAGF. In nucleotides, the CDR3 is TGCGCCAGCATTCTATCTGGGGCCGCTGGATTT.

This rearrangement joins TRBV7-2 to TRBJ2-2, with 12 bases lining up with TRBD2. Per the germline V gene, CDR1 is SGHTA and CDR2 is FQGNSA. The CDR3 spans 18 residues. V trimming: 6 bases; J trimming: 4 bases; junction bases outside the gene matches: 12. The CDR3: CASSWQVGTSGRTGELFF. Here the CDR3 DNA reads TGTGCCAGCAGTTGGCAGGTCGGGACTAGCGGGCGCACCGGGGAGCTGTTTTTT.

The chain employs TRBV3-1 (or the pseudogene TRBV3-2) and TRBJ2-7, with D tentatively TRBD1 (6 bases). V gave up 4 bases and J gave up 6 bases, with 13 bases separating them. Per germline, CDR1 LGHDT and CDR2 YNNKEL (reference sequence). CDR3 length: 13 amino acids. The CDR3: CASSRFRQAEQYF. CDR3 in DNA: TGTGCCAGCAGCCGGTTCAGACAGGCCGAGCAGTACTTC.

The gene calls are TRBV15 and TRBJ1-1; D remains unclear. V was shortened by 3 bases and J by 2 bases, with 7 bases between the two germline ends. This CDR3 spans 13 amino acids. Germline CDR1 reads LNHNV; CDR2 reads YYDKDF (reference sequence). CDR3 loop: CATSSFGNTEAFF. The CDR3 bases are TGTGCCACCAGCAGTTTCGGTAACACTGAAGCTTTCTTT.

Concerning this clone: Distinct nucleotide sequences in the sample also encode this CDR3. The V and J genes are TRBV25-1 and TRBJ1-1; D gene unclear. Trimming removed 5 bases from V and 3 bases from J, with 10 bases in between. The CDR3 sequence is 13 residues long. Germline loops: CDR1 MGHDK, CDR2 SYGVNS. CDR3 sequence (DNA): TGTGCCAGCAGTCGGGGAGGGTACACTGAAGCTTTCTTT. Encoded protein: CASSRGGYTEAFF. The full variable domain, with the rest looked up from reference TRBV25-1 and TRBJ1-1, is EADIYQTPRYLVIGTGKKITLECSQTMGHDKMYWYQQDPGMELHLIHYSYGVNSTEKGDLSSESTVSRIRTEHFPLTLESARPSHTSQYLCASSRGGYTEAFFGQGTRLTVV.

V is TRBV6-2 or TRBV6-3 and J is TRBJ2-5; D uncertain. CDR3 size: 15 residues. Trimming stripped 4 bases from V and 0 bases from J, with 12 bases between. Looked up from germline, CDR1 is MNHEY and CDR2 is SVGEGT. CDR3 nucleotides: TGTGCCAGCAGTTCCTCAACTGAGTACCAAGAGACCCAGTACTTC. Translated, it gives CASSSSTEYQETQYF.